This T cell receptor beta chain was documented in a study of identifying expanded T cells in peripheral blood. As for this clone: The antigen is unknown.

Study-level points and caveats: Differentially abundant clones: about 1.3 between replicates, around 16 at about 13 days, approximately 19 at four. Across healthy donors, higher total template counts meant significantly greater roughly 2-week count variance.

The table came from immunoSEQ multiplex PCR; TCRdb's copy has only in-frame clones and leaves some out. The table has more than 75,000 clones, around nine tenths seen once; the top ten hold about 3.9%. Germline CDR1 SGHAT, CDR2 FQNNGV. V dropped 4 bases and J dropped 2; count of bases not matched to a gene: 9. The CDR3 is made up of 17 amino acids. V is TRBV11-2 and J is TRBJ2-7; 12 bases agree with TRBD1. This TCR was recovered from a person aged 18-70 years in good health. Sequences were obtained from blood. CDR3 coding DNA: TGTGCCAGCAGCTCCCTGGGGGGACAGGGGGCACCCTACGAGCAGTACTTC. As protein: CASSSLGGQGAPYEQYF. The full variable domain, completed using reference TRBV11-2 and TRBJ2-7, is EAGVAQSPRYKIIEKRQSVAFWCNPISGHATLYWYQQILGQGPKLLIQFQNNGVVDDSQLPKDRFSAERLKGVDSTLKIQPAKLEDSAVYLCASSSLGGQGAPYEQYFGPGTRLTVT.